A selection of T cell receptor beta chains follows, all from one sample in a study of a mutant IDH1 vaccine in newly diagnosed glioma. The table came from immunoSEQ multiplex PCR; TCRdb's copy has only in-frame clones and leaves some out. The profile shows about 63,000 clones, around four fifths of them singletons. The starting material was peripheral blood mononuclear cells (PBMCs), obtained from a glioma patient treated with radiotherapy, temozolomide or both. These receptors all stem from a woman aged 18-29 years with glioma. Some clones in this sample may be carry-over from other donors' samples. Both conserved end residues are part of each CDR3. A D gene is named only where the DNA matches it firmly. Expanded clones are given a class, and other clones once, few, many or no size at all.

d_call: -; v_call: TRBV10-3; cdr3_length: 13; clone_size: few; j_call: TRBJ2-7; cdr3_nt: TGTGCCATCAGTGTCCAGTTCGACTACGAGCAGTACTTC; cdr3_aa: CAISVQFDYEQYF
d_call: -; v_call: TRBV6-5; cdr3_length: 14; clone_size: -; j_call: TRBJ2-7; cdr3_nt: TGTGCCAGCAGTTATGCAGATACAACCTACGAGCAGTACTTC; cdr3_aa: CASSYADTTYEQYF
d_call: -; v_call: TRBV10-3; cdr3_length: 12; clone_size: -; j_call: TRBJ1-1; cdr3_nt: TGTGCCATCAGTGAACTGAACACTGAAGCTTTCTTT; cdr3_aa: CAISELNTEAFF
d_call: -; v_call: TRBV5-4; cdr3_length: 13; clone_size: few; j_call: TRBJ1-1; cdr3_nt: TGTGCCAGCAGCTTGGGTCGGAACACTGAAGCTTTCTTT; cdr3_aa: CASSLGRNTEAFF
d_call: -; v_call: TRBV20-1; cdr3_length: 11; clone_size: -; j_call: TRBJ2-5; cdr3_nt: TGCAGTGCTAGACTTGGGGAGACCCAGTACTTC; cdr3_aa: CSARLGETQYF
d_call: -; v_call: TRBV5-4; cdr3_length: 13; clone_size: once; j_call: TRBJ2-5; cdr3_nt: TGTGCCAGCCGTTACGTGGGGAGAGAGACCCAGTACTTC; cdr3_aa: CASRYVGRETQYF
d_call: -; v_call: TRBV7-2; cdr3_length: 11; clone_size: -; j_call: TRBJ1-1; cdr3_nt: TGTGCCAGCAGCTTAGGAACTGAAGCTTTCTTT; cdr3_aa: CASSLGTEAFF
d_call: -; v_call: TRBV6-5; cdr3_length: 12; clone_size: -; j_call: TRBJ2-2; cdr3_nt: TGTGCCAGCAGTAGAGGCGCCGGGGAGCTGTTTTTT; cdr3_aa: CASSRGAGELFF
d_call: TRBD1; v_call: TRBV29-1; cdr3_length: 16; clone_size: -; j_call: TRBJ1-2; cdr3_nt: TGCAGCGCCGAAGGGCGGGACAGGGGGAAGAACTATGGCTACACCTTC; cdr3_aa: CSAEGRDRGKNYGYTF
d_call: TRBD1; v_call: TRBV27; cdr3_length: 14; clone_size: -; j_call: TRBJ1-1; cdr3_nt: TGTGCCAGCACCCCGACAGGGGAAGGCACTGAAGCTTTCTTT; cdr3_aa: CASTPTGEGTEAFF
d_call: -; v_call: TRBV25-1; cdr3_length: 14; clone_size: -; j_call: TRBJ1-1; cdr3_nt: TGTGCCAGCACCCCCTTAGGGGTAGGCACTGAAGCTTTCTTT; cdr3_aa: CASTPLGVGTEAFF
d_call: -; v_call: TRBV4-3; cdr3_length: 15; clone_size: -; j_call: TRBJ2-3; cdr3_nt: TGCGCCAGCAGCCTGACTAGGGGAGGCACAGATACGCAGTATTTT; cdr3_aa: CASSLTRGGTDTQYF
d_call: TRBD2; v_call: TRBV5-4; cdr3_length: 15; clone_size: -; j_call: TRBJ2-3; cdr3_nt: TGTGCCAGCAGTTCCCGGGGGGGGATCACAGATACGCAGTATTTT; cdr3_aa: CASSSRGGITDTQYF
d_call: -; v_call: TRBV29-1; cdr3_length: 13; clone_size: -; j_call: TRBJ2-1; cdr3_nt: TGCAGCGTGGATGGAGGCTCCTACAATGAGCAGTTCTTC; cdr3_aa: CSVDGGSYNEQFF
d_call: TRBD1; v_call: TRBV19; cdr3_length: 14; clone_size: -; j_call: TRBJ1-5; cdr3_nt: TGTGCCAGTCGGCAGGGGGCTTACAATCAGCCCCAGCATTTT; cdr3_aa: CASRQGAYNQPQHF
d_call: -; v_call: TRBV11-2; cdr3_length: 12; clone_size: -; j_call: TRBJ2-2; cdr3_nt: TGTGCCAGCAGCGGGGGGAGCGGGGAGCTGTTTTTT; cdr3_aa: CASSGGSGELFF
d_call: -; v_call: TRBV5-6; cdr3_length: 18; clone_size: -; j_call: TRBJ1-4; cdr3_nt: TGTGCCAGCAGCTTGGTGGGCCGGGCCCACCAGCTTGCTGGAAAACTGTTTTTT; cdr3_aa: CASSLVGRAHQLAGKLFF
d_call: TRBD1; v_call: TRBV9; cdr3_length: 13; clone_size: -; j_call: TRBJ1-1; cdr3_nt: TGTGCCAGCAGCGCGGGGACAGCAGATGAAGCTTTCTTT; cdr3_aa: CASSAGTADEAFF
d_call: -; v_call: TRBV28; cdr3_length: 12; clone_size: few; j_call: TRBJ1-1; cdr3_nt: TGTGCCAGCGTAGCGGGTGGAACTGAAGCTTTCTTT; cdr3_aa: CASVAGGTEAFF
d_call: TRBD1; v_call: TRBV7-9; cdr3_length: 12; clone_size: few; j_call: TRBJ1-1; cdr3_nt: TGTGCCAGCAGCGGGGGACAGGTTGAAGCTTTCTTT; cdr3_aa: CASSGGQVEAFF
d_call: -; v_call: TRBV29-1; cdr3_length: 11; clone_size: -; j_call: TRBJ2-7; cdr3_nt: TGCAGCGTTCAGGAGCGGAACGAGCAGTACTTC; cdr3_aa: CSVQERNEQYF
d_call: TRBD2; v_call: TRBV30; cdr3_length: 15; clone_size: -; j_call: TRBJ2-7; cdr3_nt: TGTGCCTGGAGTGTAAAGGCGGGAGGATCCTACGAGCAGTACTTC; cdr3_aa: CAWSVKAGGSYEQYF
d_call: TRBD2; v_call: TRBV29-1; cdr3_length: 15; clone_size: -; j_call: TRBJ2-1; cdr3_nt: TGCAGCGTAGCAAGAGGACTAGCGGGGGGCAATGAGCAGTTCTTC; cdr3_aa: CSVARGLAGGNEQFF
d_call: -; v_call: TRBV4-3; cdr3_length: 15; clone_size: -; j_call: TRBJ1-2; cdr3_nt: TGCGCCAGCAGCCAAGTAGTAAGCGGCGTCTATGGCTACACCTTC; cdr3_aa: CASSQVVSGVYGYTF
d_call: TRBD2; v_call: TRBV5-1; cdr3_length: 16; clone_size: -; j_call: TRBJ2-7; cdr3_nt: TGCGCCAGCAGCTTCGGGGGACTAGCGGGCTCCTACGAGCAGTACTTC; cdr3_aa: CASSFGGLAGSYEQYF
d_call: TRBD2; v_call: TRBV27; cdr3_length: 14; clone_size: once; j_call: TRBJ2-7; cdr3_nt: TGTGCCAGCAGTTTATCTAGCGGGAGGGCTGGGCAGTACTTC; cdr3_aa: CASSLSSGRAGQYF
d_call: TRBD1; v_call: TRBV5-6; cdr3_length: 17; clone_size: -; j_call: TRBJ1-4; cdr3_nt: TGTGCCAGCAGCTTGAGGCTACAGGGGGTAACTAATGAAAAACTGTTTTTT; cdr3_aa: CASSLRLQGVTNEKLFF
d_call: -; v_call: TRBV11-2; cdr3_length: 14; clone_size: -; j_call: TRBJ1-4; cdr3_nt: TGTGCCAGCAGTTGGACAGTTCGGGCTGAAAAACTGTTTTTT; cdr3_aa: CASSWTVRAEKLFF
d_call: -; v_call: TRBV19; cdr3_length: 13; clone_size: -; j_call: TRBJ1-5; cdr3_nt: TGTGCCAGTGTACAGCGGAACAATCAGCCCCAGCATTTT; cdr3_aa: CASVQRNNQPQHF
d_call: -; v_call: TRBV2; cdr3_length: 16; clone_size: -; j_call: TRBJ1-5; cdr3_nt: TGTGCCAGCCTTGGGGGGCAGGGCGGGCTCGAGCAGCCCCAGCATTTT; cdr3_aa: CASLGGQGGLEQPQHF
d_call: TRBD2; v_call: TRBV2; cdr3_length: 13; clone_size: -; j_call: TRBJ2-1; cdr3_nt: TGTGCCAGCAGTGAAGGGCAGCGGGGGGCCGAATTCTTC; cdr3_aa: CASSEGQRGAEFF
d_call: -; v_call: TRBV27; cdr3_length: 13; clone_size: -; j_call: TRBJ1-1; cdr3_nt: TGTGCCAGCAGTGGCGGCATGAACACTGAAGCTTTCTTT; cdr3_aa: CASSGGMNTEAFF
d_call: -; v_call: TRBV25-1; cdr3_length: 16; clone_size: -; j_call: TRBJ1-2; cdr3_nt: TGTGCCAGCAGTGAATTGGGGGTCCCACGGCTGGGAGGCTACACCTTC; cdr3_aa: CASSELGVPRLGGYTF
d_call: -; v_call: TRBV2; cdr3_length: 13; clone_size: -; j_call: TRBJ1-2; cdr3_nt: TGTGCCAGCAAGCCAGGATCTAACTATGGCTACACCTTC; cdr3_aa: CASKPGSNYGYTF
d_call: TRBD2; v_call: TRBV7-3; cdr3_length: 14; clone_size: few; j_call: TRBJ2-2; cdr3_nt: TGTGCCAGCAGCCCTAGCGGTGCGGGGGGGGAGCTGTTTTTT; cdr3_aa: CASSPSGAGGELFF
d_call: -; v_call: TRBV6-1; cdr3_length: 13; clone_size: -; j_call: TRBJ1-1; cdr3_nt: TGTGCCAGCAGACAGCGATCGAACACTGAAGCTTTCTTT; cdr3_aa: CASRQRSNTEAFF
d_call: -; v_call: TRBV2; cdr3_length: 14; clone_size: -; j_call: TRBJ1-4; cdr3_nt: TGTGCCAGCAGTGCCGGACAGTTGGATGAAAAACTGTTTTTT; cdr3_aa: CASSAGQLDEKLFF
d_call: TRBD2; v_call: TRBV9; cdr3_length: 15; clone_size: once; j_call: TRBJ2-7; cdr3_nt: TGTGCCAGCAGCGTAGCGTCTAGCGGTGACTACGAGCAGTACTTC; cdr3_aa: CASSVASSGDYEQYF
d_call: -; v_call: TRBV25-1; cdr3_length: 14; clone_size: -; j_call: TRBJ2-1; cdr3_nt: TGTGCCAGCAGACACGGGGGACCCTACAATGAGCAGTTCTTC; cdr3_aa: CASRHGGPYNEQFF
d_call: -; v_call: TRBV7-2; cdr3_length: 14; clone_size: -; j_call: TRBJ2-7; cdr3_nt: TGTGCCAGCAGCTTAGGGGACCAACGGGACGAGCAGTACTTC; cdr3_aa: CASSLGDQRDEQYF
d_call: TRBD1; v_call: TRBV7-2; cdr3_length: 15; clone_size: few; j_call: TRBJ2-7; cdr3_nt: TGTGCCAGCAGCTTAGGGGGGACAGGGTCCCACGAGCAGTACTTC; cdr3_aa: CASSLGGTGSHEQYF
d_call: TRBD1; v_call: TRBV6-5; cdr3_length: 13; clone_size: -; j_call: TRBJ2-7; cdr3_nt: TGTGCCAGCCGGGGGAGGACAGGGGGTGAGCAGTACTTC; cdr3_aa: CASRGRTGGEQYF
d_call: -; v_call: TRBV27; cdr3_length: 13; clone_size: once; j_call: TRBJ2-3; cdr3_nt: TGTGCCAGCAGTTTATCCCGGGTAGATACGCAGTATTTT; cdr3_aa: CASSLSRVDTQYF
d_call: TRBD1; v_call: TRBV6-1; cdr3_length: 12; clone_size: -; j_call: TRBJ1-2; cdr3_nt: TGTGCCAGCAGTCCGGGACAGGGAGGCTACACCTTC; cdr3_aa: CASSPGQGGYTF
d_call: -; v_call: TRBV25-1; cdr3_length: 13; clone_size: -; j_call: TRBJ1-2; cdr3_nt: TGTGCCAGCGACGGGACGGATCACTATGGCTACACCTTC; cdr3_aa: CASDGTDHYGYTF
d_call: -; v_call: TRBV11-2; cdr3_length: 15; clone_size: -; j_call: TRBJ2-7; cdr3_nt: TGTGCCAGCAGCTTGAGGACCCAATTTTCATACGAGCAGTACTTC; cdr3_aa: CASSLRTQFSYEQYF
d_call: -; v_call: TRBV5-1; cdr3_length: 14; clone_size: -; j_call: TRBJ2-5; cdr3_nt: TGCGCCAGCAGCTTGGGAAGGGGCGCGGAGACCCAGTACTTC; cdr3_aa: CASSLGRGAETQYF
d_call: -; v_call: TRBV11-1; cdr3_length: 14; clone_size: -; j_call: TRBJ2-2; cdr3_nt: TGTGCCAGCAGCTTAAGACAGTCTGCCGGGGAGCTGTTTTTT; cdr3_aa: CASSLRQSAGELFF
d_call: -; v_call: TRBV29-1; cdr3_length: 13; clone_size: few; j_call: TRBJ1-1; cdr3_nt: TGCAGCGTTGAAGTAAGGGGGGACACTGAAGCTTTCTTT; cdr3_aa: CSVEVRGDTEAFF
d_call: TRBD1; v_call: TRBV5-1; cdr3_length: 14; clone_size: -; j_call: TRBJ1-2; cdr3_nt: TGCGCCAGCAGCTTGACAGGGGCTTCCTATGGCTACACCTTC; cdr3_aa: CASSLTGASYGYTF
d_call: TRBD1; v_call: TRBV7-8; cdr3_length: 14; clone_size: -; j_call: TRBJ1-2; cdr3_nt: TGTGCCAGCAGCCCCCCGGACAGGTCCTCTGGCTACACCTTC; cdr3_aa: CASSPPDRSSGYTF
d_call: TRBD1; v_call: TRBV5-1; cdr3_length: 13; clone_size: -; j_call: TRBJ1-2; cdr3_nt: TGCGCCAGCAGCTTGGTGGGGACAGTTGGCTACACCTTC; cdr3_aa: CASSLVGTVGYTF
d_call: -; v_call: TRBV7-2; cdr3_length: 12; clone_size: once; j_call: TRBJ1-3; cdr3_nt: TGTGCCAGCAGCTTCGGTGGAAACACCATATATTTT; cdr3_aa: CASSFGGNTIYF
d_call: -; v_call: TRBV9; cdr3_length: 16; clone_size: -; j_call: TRBJ2-1; cdr3_nt: TGTGCCAGCAGCGCCCCTAGAGGGTCCCCTGACAATGAGCAGTTCTTC; cdr3_aa: CASSAPRGSPDNEQFF
d_call: -; v_call: TRBV15; cdr3_length: 18; clone_size: -; j_call: TRBJ2-2; cdr3_nt: TGTGCCACCAGCAGAGATCCCTCAGGGACCTTGAACACCGGGGAGCTGTTTTTT; cdr3_aa: CATSRDPSGTLNTGELFF
d_call: TRBD2; v_call: TRBV5-6; cdr3_length: 17; clone_size: -; j_call: TRBJ2-3; cdr3_nt: TGTGCCAGCAGCTTGGGGACTAGCGGGGGGTTCGGGGATACGCAGTATTTT; cdr3_aa: CASSLGTSGGFGDTQYF
d_call: -; v_call: TRBV6-5; cdr3_length: 13; clone_size: -; j_call: TRBJ1-1; cdr3_nt: TGTGCCAGCAGCCGACAGAAACCCACTGAAGCTTTCTTT; cdr3_aa: CASSRQKPTEAFF